The 27 T cell receptor beta chains below all came from one sample that was sequenced in a study of shared clonotypes between healthy human individuals. Generated by immunoSEQ multiplex PCR, the TCRdb table keeps only in-frame clones and is missing some. The sample has 2,500,000 or so clones, roughly 93% seen once; the top ten hold about 0.38%. Sequencing used naive CD4+ T cells from PBMCs. Subset here: CD45RA+ positively selected. The receptor source for this set is a man between 18 and 35 years old in good health. Some clones in this sample may be carry-over from other donors' samples.

The V call is TRBV27, the J call TRBJ2-3; 7 bases are a match to TRBD2. CDR3 length: 14 amino acids. J was trimmed by 0 bases and V by 6 bases; bases with no gene match: 3. Germline CDR1 is MNHEY and CDR2 is SMNVEV (reference sequence). The CDR3 region is CASRFSGSTDTQYF. The CDR3 DNA reads TGTGCCAGCAGGTTTAGCGGGAGCACAGATACGCAGTATTTT.

The chain carries TRBV29-1 and TRBJ2-7; 13 positions match TRBD2. Unmatched junction bases numbered 8, after V lost 5 bases and J lost 7 bases. Germline V gene lookup returns CDR1 SQVTM and CDR2 ANQGSEA. CDR3 size: 14 residues. The CDR3 is CSVIGLAGDEEQYF. The CDR3 bases are TGCAGCGTTATAGGACTAGCGGGAGATGAGGAGCAGTACTTC.

The chain uses TRBV9 and TRBJ2-3, with 7 bases fitting TRBD1. Trimming removed 3 bases from V and 4 bases from J; junction bases left unmatched: 8. Per the germline V gene, CDR1 is SGDLS and CDR2 is YYNGEE. The CDR3 is made up of 15 amino acids. CDR3: CASSGDRALADTQYF. DNA of the CDR3: TGTGCCAGCAGCGGAGACAGGGCCCTCGCAGATACGCAGTATTTT.

This rearrangement joins TRBV2 to TRBJ2-1; 8 nucleotides agree with TRBD2. Germline-derived CDR1 and CDR2 are SNHLY and FYNNEI. The trim removed 5 bases at V and 12 bases at J, leaving 12 bases unmatched. The CDR3 totals 14 residues. The CDR3 DNA is TGTGCCAGCAGTCTATCCCGGGGGGGAGGAGGGCAGTTCTTC. It yields the protein CASSLSRGGGGQFF.

Worth noting for this clone: This specimen includes other DNA sequences encoding the same CDR3. This sequence joins TRBV9 and TRBJ1-2; unclear D gene. The V gene's germline CDR1 is SGDLS and CDR2 YYNGEE. The CDR3 loop spans 12 amino acids. The germline V and J ends were trimmed by 2 bases and 2 bases, with 4 bases remaining between them. The CDR3 sequence: CASSVTNYGYTF. The DNA for the CDR3 is TGTGCCAGCAGCGTCACAAACTATGGCTACACCTTC.

The V gene is TRBV5-1, the J gene TRBJ2-3; no firm D call. From germline, CDR1 is SGHRS and CDR2 YFSETQ. Trimming took off 0 bases at V and 6 bases at J, with 11 bases between the two ends. The CDR3 is 14 amino acids. The CDR3 sequence: CASSLAPPGDTQYF. The CDR3 nucleotides read TGCGCCAGCAGCTTGGCCCCCCCCGGTGATACGCAGTATTTT.

This clone was seen once. As DNA, the CDR3 is TGTGCCAGCAGCTTTGGGTGGGAGAATTCACCCCTCCACTTT. Amino acid sequence: CASSFGWENSPLHF. V usage is TRBV11-2 and J usage is TRBJ1-6; D unresolved. V was clipped by 3 bases and J by 7 bases, with 10 bases between them. CDR1 and CDR2 (germline): SGHAT, FQNNGV. The CDR3 extends over 14 amino acids. Together with reference TRBV11-2 and TRBJ1-6, the CDR3 gives the full variable domain: EAGVAQSPRYKIIEKRQSVAFWCNPISGHATLYWYQQILGQGPKLLIQFQNNGVVDDSQLPKDRFSAERLKGVDSTLKIQPAKLEDSAVYLCASSFGWENSPLHFGNGTRLTVT.

About this clone itself: Other DNA sequences in the sample encode the same CDR3. This chain connects TRBV4-3 to TRBJ2-7; 7 bases are shared with TRBD2. With 1 base clipped from V and 3 bases from J, the junction kept 6 bases outside the gene matches. The CDR3 has 15 amino acids. Looked up from germline, CDR1 is LGHNA and CDR2 is YSLEER. The CDR3 DNA reads as TGCGCCAGCAGCCAAGTGTCTAGCGGACTCTACGAGCAGTACTTC. The encoded protein is CASSQVSSGLYEQYF.

For this clone: This sample also contains other DNA sequences that code for the same CDR3. The chain links TRBV18 to TRBJ2-7; 7 bases align to TRBD2. Unmatched junction bases numbered 2, after V lost 3 bases and J lost 3 bases. Germline V CDR1 and CDR2: KGHSH, LQKENI. CDR3 length: 13 amino acids. The CDR3 DNA reads TGTGCCAGCTCACCTGGGACTAACTACGAGCAGTACTTC. Translation gives CASSPGTNYEQYF.

CDR3 sequence (DNA): TGCGCCAGCAGCTTGGCCGGACGGACCTACGAGCAGTACTTC. Protein: CASSLAGRTYEQYF. The V and J genes are TRBV5-1 and TRBJ2-7, with D hard to call. The CDR3 loop spans 14 amino acids. V lost 0 bases to trimming and J lost 2 bases, with 9 bases between them. In germline, CDR1 is SGHRS, CDR2 YFSETQ.

The chain joins TRBV7-8 to TRBJ2-7; 9 nucleotides agree with TRBD2. The CDR3 is made up of 16 amino acids. The germline gives CDR1 SGHVS, CDR2 FQNEAQ. The V gene end was trimmed by 0 bases and the J gene end by 6 bases; junction bases not matched to a gene: 9. The CDR3 DNA sequence: TGTGCCAGCAGCTTAGCGCCGGCGGGAGGGCCGGGCGAGCAGTACTTC. Protein: CASSLAPAGGPGEQYF.

This chain connects TRBV27 to TRBJ2-7, with D maybe TRBD2 (6 bases). Germline CDR1 and CDR2: MNHEY and SMNVEV (reference sequence). CDR3 length: 14 residues. V gave up 5 bases and J gave up 3 bases, with 14 bases separating them. The CDR3 spells CASSRGGAVYEQYF. CDR3 DNA sequence: TGTGCCAGCAGTAGGGGCGGGGCTGTCTACGAGCAGTACTTC.

This clone was counted once. Other DNA sequences from this sample encode an identical CDR3 as well. The gene calls are TRBV20-1 and TRBJ2-3; D unclear. Looked up from germline, CDR1 is DFQATT and CDR2 is SNEGSKA (reference sequence). V was shortened by 3 bases and J by 4 bases, with 5 bases between the two germline ends. The CDR3 extends over 11 amino acids. CDR3 coding DNA: TGCAGTGCTAGGATTGCAGATACGCAGTATTTT. Protein: CSARIADTQYF.

The chain employs TRBV6-6 and TRBJ2-2; D gene uncertain. Germline CDR1 is MNHNY and CDR2 is SVGAGI (reference sequence). CDR3 size: 14 residues. V was pared by 5 bases and J by 1 base, with 8 bases between. The CDR3, as DNA: TGTGCCAGCAGTCGAAACTTGAACACCGGGGAGCTGTTTTTT. Its translation is CASSRNLNTGELFF.

This chain links TRBV6-6 with TRBJ1-1; the D is unclear. This CDR3 spans 13 amino acids. V gave up 6 bases and J gave up 1 base, with 9 bases separating them. The germline V gene has CDR1 MNHNY and CDR2 SVGAGI (reference sequence). The CDR3 loop is CASSFSQNTEAFF. For the CDR3, the DNA is TGTGCCAGCAGCTTCTCGCAGAACACTGAAGCTTTCTTT.

The chain combines TRBV2 with TRBJ1-5; 8 positions agree with TRBD1. V shed 2 bases, J shed 2 bases, and the junction held 5 bases outside the gene matches. The CDR3 totals 16 residues. The germline gives CDR1 SNHLY, CDR2 FYNNEI. The CDR3 bases are TGTGCCAGCAGTGAATGGACAGGGTTTCGCAATCAGCCCCAGCATTTT. Its translation: CASSEWTGFRNQPQHF.

This sequence joins TRBV4-1 and TRBJ2-7; 12 bases match TRBD2. V shed 3 bases, J shed 5 bases, and the junction held 11 bases outside the gene matches. Germline V gives CDR1 MGHRA, CDR2 YSYEKL. The CDR3 totals 17 residues. CDR3 DNA sequence: TGCGCCAGCAGCCACTTCCTGACTAGCGGGAGAGAGAACGAGCAGTACTTC. Its protein is CASSHFLTSGRENEQYF.

This clone appeared a few times. Other DNA sequences of this sample code for an identical CDR3. V is TRBV6-5 and J is TRBJ1-1; tentative D call: TRBD1 (5 bases). The CDR3 is 13 residues long. V lost 6 bases to trimming and J lost 1 base, with 9 bases between them. Germline lookup yields CDR1 MNHEY and CDR2 SVGAGI. CDR3 residues: CASSFGQNTEAFF. CDR3 nucleotide sequence: TGTGCCAGCAGCTTTGGACAGAACACTGAAGCTTTCTTT.

The CDR3, as DNA: TGTGCCAGCAGTTTGGGTGATGGATCTGGGGCCAACGTCCTGACTTTC. As protein: CASSLGDGSGANVLTF. This chain joins TRBV28 and TRBJ2-6; no clear D gene. The CDR3 is 16 amino acids. V lost 3 bases and J lost 1, with 10 bases in between. The germline V gene encodes CDR1 MDHEN and CDR2 SYDVKM.

Points on this clone: It is unclear where the CDR3 begins or ends on the DNA, so no DNA is shown, and the CDR3 is as TCRdb lists it. The CDR3 sequence is CSVVVVPAAKNIQYF. This chain uses TRBV29-1 with TRBJ2-4. Germline loops: CDR1 SQVTM, CDR2 ANQGSEA. The CDR3 sequence runs 15 residues, both termini included.

This sequence joins TRBV19 and TRBJ2-7; 7 bases fit TRBD1. The germline CDR1 and CDR2 sequences are LNHDA and SQIVND (reference sequence). The CDR3 runs 13 residues. Losses at the gene ends were 3 bases for V and 6 bases for J; bases not matched to a gene: 5. CDR3 protein: CASSIGTAGEQYF. In DNA, the CDR3 is TGTGCCAGTAGTATCGGGACAGCCGGCGAGCAGTACTTC.

The genes are TRBV30 and TRBJ1-1; 9 bases match TRBD1. CDR1 and CDR2 (germline): GTSNPN, SVGIG (reference sequence). The CDR3 covers 14 residues. The V segment lost 2 bases and the J segment 1 base; nucleotides outside the gene matches: 2. The CDR3 region is CAWSTGQGNTEAFF. In nucleotides, the CDR3 is TGTGCCTGGAGTACGGGACAGGGGAACACTGAAGCTTTCTTT.

This rearrangement joins TRBV10-3 to TRBJ2-7; no firm D call. The CDR3 has 15 amino acids. Germline V gene sequence: CDR1 ENHRY, CDR2 SYGVKD. Trimming removed 0 bases from V and 0 bases from J, with 9 bases in between. The CDR3 bases are TGTGCCATCAGTGAGTCTTCTGTGACCTCCTACGAGCAGTACTTC. This translates into CAISESSVTSYEQYF.

This clone is a singleton in its sample. J is TRBJ2-7 and V is TRBV20-1; no clear D. CDR1 and CDR2 from the germline V gene are DFQATT and SNEGSKA (reference sequence). The CDR3 extends over 11 amino acids. V shed 8 bases and J shed 2 bases, with 10 bases lying between them. CDR3 sequence (DNA): TGCAGTACTTGGGGAACCTACGAGCAGTACTTC. This codes for CSTWGTYEQYF.

The rearrangement links TRBV6-1 to TRBJ1-5; D is perhaps TRBD1 (5 bases). Germline CDR1 MNHNS, CDR2 SASEGT. The CDR3 is made up of 18 amino acids. The V gene lost 4 bases and the J gene lost 3 bases, with 22 bases spanning the gap. The CDR3 coding sequence is TGTGCCAGCAGTGTTGTCCCTCGTGCCGGGGCCCTCAATCAGCCCCAGCATTTT. It yields the protein CASSVVPRAGALNQPQHF.

J is TRBJ2-7 and V is TRBV9, with D tentatively TRBD1 or TRBD2 (5 bases each). The germline gives CDR1 SGDLS, CDR2 YYNGEE. The germline V and J ends were trimmed by 4 bases and 3 bases, with 14 bases remaining between them. This CDR3 has 14 residues. CDR3 coding DNA: TGTGCCAGCAGCCCCCAGGGAGACCTCTACGAGCAGTACTTC. It encodes CASSPQGDLYEQYF.

This clone was recorded once. V usage is TRBV11-2 and J usage is TRBJ1-1; no definite D call. CDR3 length: 15 amino acids. Germline CDR1 is SGHAT and CDR2 is FQNNGV. V was cut by 1 base and J by 2 bases, with 11 bases left in between. The CDR3 nucleotides are TGTGCCAGCAGCTTAGTTAACGTGGTTAACACTGAAGCTTTCTTT. Its translation: CASSLVNVVNTEAFF.